This TCR beta chain was documented in a study of blood T cell repertoires in COVID-19. Profiling relied on immunoSEQ multiplex PCR, and the TCRdb table lists in-frame clones only, not all of them. The sample has roughly 250,000 clones, around 85% seen once. What was sequenced was peripheral blood. The receptor comes from a human donor with COVID-19, enrolled during active disease. The donor label of this sample is uncertain.

The CDR3 DNA reads TGCAGTGCTAGTTTCCAAACTAACACCGGGGAGCTGTTTTTT. Translated, it gives CSASFQTNTGELFF. The chain is built from TRBV20-1 and TRBJ2-2; D is uncertain. CDR1 is DFQATT and CDR2 is SNEGSKA in the germline V gene (reference sequence). The CDR3 covers 14 residues. V dropped 3 bases and J dropped 2 bases, with 10 bases sitting between them.